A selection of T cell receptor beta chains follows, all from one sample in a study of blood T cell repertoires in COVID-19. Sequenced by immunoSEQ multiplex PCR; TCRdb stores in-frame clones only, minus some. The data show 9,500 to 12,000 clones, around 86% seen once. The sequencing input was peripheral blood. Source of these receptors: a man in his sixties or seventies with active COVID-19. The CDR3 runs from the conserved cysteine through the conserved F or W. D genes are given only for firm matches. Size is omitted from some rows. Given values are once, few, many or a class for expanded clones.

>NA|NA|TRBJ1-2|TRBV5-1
TGCGCCAGCAGCTTCGGGGGACTCGACTATGGCTACACCTTC
CASSFGGLDYGYTF
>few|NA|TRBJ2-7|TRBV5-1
TGCGCCAGCAGTGGTGCAAGCGGTTCCTACGAGCAGTACTTC
CASSGASGSYEQYF
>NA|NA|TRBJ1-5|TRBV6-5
TGTGCCAGCAGTAGGAGTCGTGGGCCCCAGCATTTT
CASSRSRGPQHF
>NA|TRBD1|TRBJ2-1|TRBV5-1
TGCGCCAGCAGCTTGGTGACAGGGGCCTACAATGAGCAGTTCTTC
CASSLVTGAYNEQFF
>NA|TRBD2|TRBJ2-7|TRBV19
TGTGCCACCAGAGCGGGGGATTACTCCTACGAGCAGTACTTC
CATRAGDYSYEQYF
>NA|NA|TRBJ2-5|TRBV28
TGTGCCAGCAGTTTTAGGGCGGGGGAGACCCAGTACTTC
CASSFRAGETQYF
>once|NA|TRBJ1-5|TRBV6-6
TGTGCCAGCAACCAGGGAGGGGGCAATCAGCCCCAGCATTTT
CASNQGGGNQPQHF
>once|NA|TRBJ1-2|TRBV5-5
TGTGCCAGCAGCTCCCGACAGGAGAACTATGGCTACACCTTC
CASSSRQENYGYTF
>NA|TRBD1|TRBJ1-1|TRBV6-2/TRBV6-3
TGTGCCAGCAGTTCCCTCCGACAGGGTTTCGTATACACTGAAGCTTTCTTT
CASSSLRQGFVYTEAFF
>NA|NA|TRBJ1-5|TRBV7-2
TGTGCCAGCAGCTTTGGCTCTCAGCCCCAGCATTTT
CASSFGSQPQHF
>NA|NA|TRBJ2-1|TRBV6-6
TGTGCCAGCAGTAGACAACAGGGTAGCTCCTACAATGAGCAGTTCTTC
CASSRQQGSSYNEQFF
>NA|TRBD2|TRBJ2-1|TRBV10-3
TGTGCCATCAGTGAGTCCTCGAGGACTAGCGTTAATGAGCAGTTCTTC
CAISESSRTSVNEQFF
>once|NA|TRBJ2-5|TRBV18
TGTGCCAGCTCAGGGGCCCACCAAGAGACCCAGTACTTC
CASSGAHQETQYF
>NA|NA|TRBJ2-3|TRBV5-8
TGTGCCAGCAGCTTCCGGGGTAGCCACACAGATACGCAGTATTTT
CASSFRGSHTDTQYF
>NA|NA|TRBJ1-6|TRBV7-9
TGTGCCAGCAGCCAATCGACAGGCCCCCCCCTCCACTTT
CASSQSTGPPLHF
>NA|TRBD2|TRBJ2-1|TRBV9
TGTGCCAGCAGCCCACGGGAGGCCGGCAATGAGCAGTTCTTC
CASSPREAGNEQFF
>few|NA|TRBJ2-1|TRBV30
TGTGCCTGGAGTGTACTATCAGGGTACAATGAGCAGTTCTTC
CAWSVLSGYNEQFF
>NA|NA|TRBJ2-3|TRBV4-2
TGTGCCAGCAGCCTTAGCGGAAAACCAGATACGCAGTATTTT
CASSLSGKPDTQYF
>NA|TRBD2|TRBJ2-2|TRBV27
TGTGCCAGCAGTTATAGCGGGGGGTTAAAGAACACCGGGGAGCTGTTTTTT
CASSYSGGLKNTGELFF
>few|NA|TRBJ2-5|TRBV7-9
TGTGCCAGCAGCCCCCCAGGGTACCAAGAGACCCAGTACTTC
CASSPPGYQETQYF
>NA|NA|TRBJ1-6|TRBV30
TGTGCCTGGAGTGTTGGGCATCATAATTCACCCCTCCACTTT
CAWSVGHHNSPLHF
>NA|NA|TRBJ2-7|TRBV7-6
TGTGCCAGCAGCCAGATGGTGGCTTGGTCCTACGAGCAGTACTTC
CASSQMVAWSYEQYF
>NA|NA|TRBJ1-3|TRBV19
TGTGCCAGTAGCGGGGACATTCCCTCTGGAAACACCATATATTTT
CASSGDIPSGNTIYF
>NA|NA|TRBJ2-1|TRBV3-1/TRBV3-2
TGTGCCAGCAGCCAAGAAGTCCTAGCTGGGAGCTACAATGAGCAGTTCTTC
CASSQEVLAGSYNEQFF
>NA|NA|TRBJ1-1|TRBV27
TGTGCCAGCAGTCCCTCCGCGGTGAACACTGAAGCTTTCTTT
CASSPSAVNTEAFF
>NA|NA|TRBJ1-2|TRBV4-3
TGCGCCAGCAGCCTCTACGGGACAAATAATGGCTACACCTTC
CASSLYGTNNGYTF
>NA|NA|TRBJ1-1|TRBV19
TGTGCCAGCGCGTGGGGGGGTGGCACTGAAGCTTTCTTT
CASAWGGGTEAFF
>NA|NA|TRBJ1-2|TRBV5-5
TGTGCCAGCAGCTTGGAGTTTACAGATACTAACTATGGCTACACCTTC
CASSLEFTDTNYGYTF
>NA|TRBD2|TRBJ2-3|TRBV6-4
TGTGCCAGCAGTAAAGAGCGGGGGGGCACAGATACGCAGTATTTT
CASSKERGGTDTQYF
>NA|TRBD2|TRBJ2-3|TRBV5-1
TGCGCCAGCAGCTTGGCCTCCACTGGACAGCGGGGGGCGAAAGATACGCAGTATTTT
CASSLASTGQRGAKDTQYF
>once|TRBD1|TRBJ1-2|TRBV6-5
TGTGCCAGCAGACAGGGGGCGGGAAACTATGGCTACACCTTC
CASRQGAGNYGYTF
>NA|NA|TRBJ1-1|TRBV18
TGTGCCAGCTCACCTGGGCCCGCCGGGAACACTGAAGCTTTCTTT
CASSPGPAGNTEAFF
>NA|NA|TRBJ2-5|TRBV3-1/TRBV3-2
TGTGCCAGCAGCCAAGGTTTACAGGGTTATGGTGAGACCCAGTACTTC
CASSQGLQGYGETQYF
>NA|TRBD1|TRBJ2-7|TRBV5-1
TGCGCCAGCAGCTCCGGACAGGGATCCTACGAGCAGTACTTC
CASSSGQGSYEQYF
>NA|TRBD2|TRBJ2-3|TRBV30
TGTGCCTGGAGTGGTCTAGCGGGGGCTAGCACAGATACGCAGTATTTT
CAWSGLAGASTDTQYF
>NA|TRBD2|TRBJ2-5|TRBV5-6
TGTGCCAGCAGCTTGCTTAGCGGGGGGGTAGGAGAGACCCAGTACTTC
CASSLLSGGVGETQYF
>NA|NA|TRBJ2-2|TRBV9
TGTGCCAGCAGCGTAGGGACAGCGAACACCGGGGAGCTGTTTTTT
CASSVGTANTGELFF
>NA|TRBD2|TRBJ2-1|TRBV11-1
TGTGCCAGCAGCTCCGCTAGCGGGGGGCCCCGGGAGCAGTTCTTC
CASSSASGGPREQFF
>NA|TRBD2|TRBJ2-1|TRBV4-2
TGTGCCAGCAGCCAACGGACTAGCGGGAGTTCCTACAATGAGCAGTTCTTC
CASSQRTSGSSYNEQFF
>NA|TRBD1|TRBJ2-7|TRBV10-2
TGCGCCAGCAGTGAGAACAACAGGGGCGCCTACGAGCAGTACTTC
CASSENNRGAYEQYF
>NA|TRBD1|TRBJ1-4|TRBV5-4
TGTGCCAGCAGCCCGGGCAGGGACAGGCGCCCGGGGGAAAAACTGTTTTTT
CASSPGRDRRPGEKLFF
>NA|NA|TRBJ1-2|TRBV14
TGTGCCAGCAGCCCAGGGGACGGTTTACGTGGTGGCTACACCTTC
CASSPGDGLRGGYTF
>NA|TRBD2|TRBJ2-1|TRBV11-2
TGTGCCAGCAGCTCACAACTAGCGGGGGGGCAAAATGAGCAGTTCTTC
CASSSQLAGGQNEQFF
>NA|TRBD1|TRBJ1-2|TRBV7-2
TGTGCCAGCAGGACAGGGGCCACCTATGGCTACACCTTC
CASRTGATYGYTF
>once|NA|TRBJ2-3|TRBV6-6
TGTGCCAGCAGTTACTACGGCGGTTCCACAGATACGCAGTATTTT
CASSYYGGSTDTQYF
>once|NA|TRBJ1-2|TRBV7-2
TGTGCCAGCAGCGTACAAGATAACTATGGCTACACCTTC
CASSVQDNYGYTF
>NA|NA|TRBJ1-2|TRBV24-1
TGTGCCACCAGTGATTCTTTACCCGGGACATCTGGGGGCTACACCTTC
CATSDSLPGTSGGYTF
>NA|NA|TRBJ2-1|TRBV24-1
TGTGCCACCAGTGACCCCGGGAAGCGGAGGGGCAATGAGCAGTTCTTC
CATSDPGKRRGNEQFF
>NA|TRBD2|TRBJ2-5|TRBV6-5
TGTGCCAGCAGTTATGATAGCGGGGTTGAGACCCAGTACTTC
CASSYDSGVETQYF
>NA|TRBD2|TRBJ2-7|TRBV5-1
TGCGCCAGCAGCTTTAATAGCGGGGGGTCCTACGAGCAGTACTTC
CASSFNSGGSYEQYF
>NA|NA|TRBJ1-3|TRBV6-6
TGTGCCAGCAGTTACCTAGGTGGGGGGGGTGGAAACACCATATATTTT
CASSYLGGGGGNTIYF
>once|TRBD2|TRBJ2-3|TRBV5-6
TGTGCCAGCAGGGGAGCGACGGGAGGGAGGACAGATACGCAGTATTTT
CASRGATGGRTDTQYF
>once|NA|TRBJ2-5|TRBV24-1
TGTGCCACTTCCGGGACAAACCAAGAGACCCAGTACTTC
CATSGTNQETQYF
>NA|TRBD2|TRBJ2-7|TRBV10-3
TGTGCCATCAGTGGAGACAGAACGGCTAGCGGGGGGACCTCCTACGAGCAGTACTTC
CAISGDRTASGGTSYEQYF
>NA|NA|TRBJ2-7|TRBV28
TGTGCCAGCAGTTTTCAGATCTACGAGCAGTACTTC
CASSFQIYEQYF
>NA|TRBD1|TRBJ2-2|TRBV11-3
TGTGCCAGCAGCTCCGGACAGGGGTACACCGGGGAGCTGTTTTTT
CASSSGQGYTGELFF
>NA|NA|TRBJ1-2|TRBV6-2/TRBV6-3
TGTGCCAGCAGCTTCGACAGAGCCTATGGCTACACCTTC
CASSFDRAYGYTF